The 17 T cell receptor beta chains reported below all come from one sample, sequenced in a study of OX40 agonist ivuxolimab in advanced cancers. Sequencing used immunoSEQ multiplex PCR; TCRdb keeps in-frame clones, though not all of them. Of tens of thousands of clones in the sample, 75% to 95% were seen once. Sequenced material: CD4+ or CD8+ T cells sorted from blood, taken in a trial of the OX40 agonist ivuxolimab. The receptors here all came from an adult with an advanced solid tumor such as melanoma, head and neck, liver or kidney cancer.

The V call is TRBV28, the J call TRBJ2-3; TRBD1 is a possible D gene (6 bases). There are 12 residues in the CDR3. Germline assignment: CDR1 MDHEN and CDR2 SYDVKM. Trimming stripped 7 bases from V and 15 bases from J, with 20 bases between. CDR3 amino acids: CASTGQQIRRYF. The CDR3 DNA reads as TGTGCCAGCACGGGACAACAGATACGCAGATATTTT.

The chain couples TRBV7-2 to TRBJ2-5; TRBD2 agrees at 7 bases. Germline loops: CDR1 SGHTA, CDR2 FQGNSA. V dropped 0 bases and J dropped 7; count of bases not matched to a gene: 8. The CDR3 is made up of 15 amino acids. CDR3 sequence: CASSLAVGGWVTQYF. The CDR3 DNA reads TGTGCCAGCAGCTTAGCTGTCGGGGGGTGGGTGACCCAGTACTTC.

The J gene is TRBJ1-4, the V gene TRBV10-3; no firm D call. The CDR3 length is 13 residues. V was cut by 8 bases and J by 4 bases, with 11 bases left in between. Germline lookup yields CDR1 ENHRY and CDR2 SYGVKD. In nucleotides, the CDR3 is TGTGCCATCGCAGAGAGTAATAATGAAAAACTGTTTTTT. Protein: CAIAESNNEKLFF.

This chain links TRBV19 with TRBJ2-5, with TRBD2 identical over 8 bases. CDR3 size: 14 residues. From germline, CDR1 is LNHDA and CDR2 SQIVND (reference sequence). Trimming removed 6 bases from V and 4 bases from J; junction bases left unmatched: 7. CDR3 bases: TGTGCCAGTAGCCTAGGACTAGCAACAGAGACCCAGTACTTC. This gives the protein CASSLGLATETQYF.

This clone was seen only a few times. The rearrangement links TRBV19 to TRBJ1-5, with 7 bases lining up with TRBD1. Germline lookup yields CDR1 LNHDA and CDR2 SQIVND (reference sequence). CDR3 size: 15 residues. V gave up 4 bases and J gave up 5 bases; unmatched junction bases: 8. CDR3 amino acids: CASSTVQGDDQPQHF. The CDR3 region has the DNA TGTGCCAGTAGTACGGTGCAGGGGGACGATCAGCCCCAGCATTTT.

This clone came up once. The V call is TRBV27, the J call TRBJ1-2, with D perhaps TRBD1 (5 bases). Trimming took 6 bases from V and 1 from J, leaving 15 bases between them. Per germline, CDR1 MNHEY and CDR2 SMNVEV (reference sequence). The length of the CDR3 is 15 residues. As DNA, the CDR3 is TGTGCCAGCAGGTACTCACCGGGGGATAACTATGGCTACACCTTC. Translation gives CASRYSPGDNYGYTF.

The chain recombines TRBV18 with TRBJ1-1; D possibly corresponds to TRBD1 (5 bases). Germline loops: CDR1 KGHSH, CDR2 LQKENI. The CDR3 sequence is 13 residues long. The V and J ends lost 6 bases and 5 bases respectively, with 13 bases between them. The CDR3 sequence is CASSAGARTEAFF. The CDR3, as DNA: TGTGCCAGCTCGGCTGGGGCCAGGACTGAAGCTTTCTTT.

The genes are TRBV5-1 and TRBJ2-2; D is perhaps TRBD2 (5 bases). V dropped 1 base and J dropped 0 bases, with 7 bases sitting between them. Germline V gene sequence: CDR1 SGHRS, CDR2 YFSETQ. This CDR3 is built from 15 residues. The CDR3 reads CASSLSGSNTGELFF. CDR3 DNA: TGCGCCAGCAGCTTGTCGGGGTCGAACACCGGGGAGCTGTTTTTT.

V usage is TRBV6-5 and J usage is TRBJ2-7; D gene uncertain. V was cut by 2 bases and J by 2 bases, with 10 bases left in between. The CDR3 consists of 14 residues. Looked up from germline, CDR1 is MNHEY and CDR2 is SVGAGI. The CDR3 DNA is TGTGCCAGCAGTTACAGGGTTATAACCTACGAGCAGTACTTC. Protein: CASSYRVITYEQYF.

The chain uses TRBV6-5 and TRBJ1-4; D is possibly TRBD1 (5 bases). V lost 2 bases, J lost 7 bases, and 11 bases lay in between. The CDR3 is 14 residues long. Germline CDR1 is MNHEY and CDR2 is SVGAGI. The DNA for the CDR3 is TGTGCCAGCAGTTACAGGGGCTTGGGTGAAAAACTGTTTTTT. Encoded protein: CASSYRGLGEKLFF.

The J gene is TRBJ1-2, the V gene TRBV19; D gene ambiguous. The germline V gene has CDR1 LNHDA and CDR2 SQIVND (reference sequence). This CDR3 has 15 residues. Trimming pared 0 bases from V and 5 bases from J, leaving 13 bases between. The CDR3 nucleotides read TGTGCCAGTAGTATAGATGCGCGGTCGGCGTATGGCTACACCTTC. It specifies CASSIDARSAYGYTF.

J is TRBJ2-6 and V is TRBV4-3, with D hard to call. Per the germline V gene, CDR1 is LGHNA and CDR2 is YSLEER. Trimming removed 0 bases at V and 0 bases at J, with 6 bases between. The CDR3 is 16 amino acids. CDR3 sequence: CASSQDSPSGANVLTF. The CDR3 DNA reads TGCGCCAGCAGCCAAGATTCACCCTCTGGGGCCAACGTCCTGACTTTC.

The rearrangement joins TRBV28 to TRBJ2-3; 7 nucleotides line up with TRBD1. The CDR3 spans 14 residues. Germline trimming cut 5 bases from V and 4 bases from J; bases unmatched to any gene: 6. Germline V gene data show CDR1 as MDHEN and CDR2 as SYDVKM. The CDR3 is CASSEPQGADTQYF. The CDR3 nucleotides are TGTGCCAGCAGTGAACCCCAGGGGGCAGATACGCAGTATTTT. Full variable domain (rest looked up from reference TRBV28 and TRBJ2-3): DVKVTQSSRYLVKRTGEKVFLECVQDMDHENMFWYRQDPGLGLRLIYFSYDVKMKEKGDIPEGYSVSREKKERFSLILESASTNQTSMYLCASSEPQGADTQYFGPGTRLTVL.

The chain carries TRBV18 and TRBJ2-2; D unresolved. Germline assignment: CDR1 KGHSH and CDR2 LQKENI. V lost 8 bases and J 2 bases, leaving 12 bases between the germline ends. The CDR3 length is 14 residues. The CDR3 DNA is TGTGCCAGCCCAGCCCAGACCAACACCGGGGAGCTGTTTTTT. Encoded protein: CASPAQTNTGELFF.

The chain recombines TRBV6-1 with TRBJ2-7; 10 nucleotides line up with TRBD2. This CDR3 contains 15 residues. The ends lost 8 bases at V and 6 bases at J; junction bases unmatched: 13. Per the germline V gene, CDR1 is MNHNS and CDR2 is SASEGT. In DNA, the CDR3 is TGTGCCAGCCGCTACCTAGCGGGAGATGAGTTCGAGCAGTACTTC. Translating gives CASRYLAGDEFEQYF.

CDR3 bases: TGCGCCAGCAGCCAAGAGTTCTCGCGAGATAGCACAGATACGCAGTATTTT. Amino acids: CASSQEFSRDSTDTQYF. V usage is TRBV4-1 and J usage is TRBJ2-3; no firm D call. V was shortened by 0 bases and J by 0 bases, with 13 bases between the two germline ends. The CDR3 spans 17 residues. Germline V gene lookup returns CDR1 MGHRA and CDR2 YSYEKL.

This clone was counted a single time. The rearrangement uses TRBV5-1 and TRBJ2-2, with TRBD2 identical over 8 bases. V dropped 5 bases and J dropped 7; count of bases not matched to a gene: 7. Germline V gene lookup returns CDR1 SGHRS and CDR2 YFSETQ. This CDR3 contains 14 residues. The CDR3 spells CASSTGLEGGELFF. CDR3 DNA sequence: TGCGCCAGCAGTACGGGACTAGAGGGCGGGGAGCTGTTTTTT.